This T cell receptor beta chain was profiled in a study of cytomegalovirus exposure and HLA in healthy donors. The germline V gene encodes CDR1 SGHDT and CDR2 YYEEEE. Trimming left V 2 bases short and J 7 bases short, with 9 bases between. The CDR3 is made up of 12 amino acids. It was with 60 Vbeta and 13 Jbeta primers that the PCR ran. TCRdb's copy holds only in-frame clones and misses some; the assay was immunoSEQ multiplex PCR. The sample has approximately 190,000 clones; 65% to 85% are singletons. Sequencing was carried out using PBMCs. The sequence was collected from a man in his forties or fifties in good health and CMV-seronegative. The V call is TRBV5-6, the J call TRBJ1-1, with D unresolved. The CDR3 reads CASSFTGFEAFF. The CDR3 DNA reads TGTGCCAGCAGCTTTACCGGGTTTGAAGCTTTCTTT.